What follows are 20 T cell receptor beta chains derived from one specimen sequenced in a study of T cell repertoires in cytomegalovirus infection. TCRdb reprocessed the reads via MiXCR and lists one record per CDR3 protein. The table records roughly 230,000 distinct CDR3 sequences, around 6.4% of them present only once. Sequencing input: PBMCs. The receptors shown here come from a human donor in good health (CMV status not recorded). Some clones in this sample may be carry-over from other donors' samples.

This clonotype was seen at least ten times. The gene calls are TRBV29-1 and TRBJ2-7, with 9 bases identical to TRBD1. Losses at the gene ends were 8 bases for V and 5 bases for J; bases not matched to a gene: 13. The germline V gene has CDR1 SQVTM and CDR2 ANQGSEA. This CDR3 has 14 amino acids. The CDR3 reads CSTSRQGVGHEQYF. DNA of the CDR3: TGCAGCACCAGCCGACAGGGGGTAGGCCACGAGCAGTACTTC.

This clonotype has ten or more counts. The rearrangement links TRBV7-3 to TRBJ2-5; 10 positions agree with TRBD2. The CDR3 length is 16 residues. The V and J ends lost 4 bases and 4 bases, in that order; junction bases with no gene match: 9. The V gene's germline CDR1 is SGHTA and CDR2 FQGTGA. The CDR3 spells CASSSSSGGDGETQYF. CDR3 coding DNA: TGTGCCAGCAGCTCCTCCAGCGGGGGGGATGGAGAGACCCAGTACTTC.

This clonotype appeared a single time. The genes are TRBV20-1 and TRBJ1-1; D uncertain. V lost 6 bases and J lost 1, with 6 bases in between. Per the germline V gene, CDR1 is DFQATT and CDR2 is SNEGSKA (reference sequence). The CDR3 is 11 residues long. The DNA of the CDR3 is TGCAGTGCGGAGACGAACACTGAAGCTTTCTTT. Its protein product is CSAETNTEAFF.

The rearrangement links TRBV16 to TRBJ1-1; D uncertain. The CDR3 consists of 13 residues. Trimming cost V 2 bases and J 4 bases, with 8 bases left between them. The germline gives CDR1 KGHSY, CDR2 FQNENV. This CDR3 is CASSQGRGTEAFF. The CDR3 DNA is TGTGCCAGCAGCCAAGGACGGGGCACTGAAGCTTTCTTT.

This clonotype showed up many times. V is TRBV4-3 and J is TRBJ2-1; TRBD2 matches at 10 bases. The CDR3 contains 15 residues. Germline CDR1 reads LGHNA; CDR2 reads YSLEER. V gave up 1 base and J gave up 8 bases; unmatched junction bases: 5. The CDR3 DNA reads as TGCGCCAGCAGCCAAGTCCGAAGCGGGGGGGATGAGCAGTTCTTC. This codes for CASSQVRSGGDEQFF.

This clonotype was detected many times. V is TRBV5-1 and J is TRBJ2-5; maybe TRBD1 (6 bases). V was trimmed by 1 base and J by 1 base, leaving 11 bases between them. The CDR3 contains 15 residues. CDR1 and CDR2 from the germline V gene are SGHRS and YFSETQ. In DNA form, the CDR3 reads TGCGCCAGCAGCTTGATTGGGACACCCCAAGAGACCCAGTACTTC. This gives the protein CASSLIGTPQETQYF. Complete variable domain (other parts from reference TRBV5-1 and TRBJ2-5): KAGVTQTPRYLIKTRGQQVTLSCSPISGHRSVSWYQQTPGQGLQFLFEYFSETQRNKGNFPGRFSGRQFSNSRSEMNVSTLELGDSALYLCASSLIGTPQETQYFGPGTRLLVL.

This clonotype was counted at least ten times. This sequence joins TRBV20-1 and TRBJ1-1, with D perhaps matching TRBD1 (6 bases). This CDR3 spans 14 amino acids. Trimming stripped 5 bases from V and 5 bases from J, with 18 bases between. The germline V gene encodes CDR1 DFQATT and CDR2 SNEGSKA (reference sequence). The chain's CDR3 is CSARRGGWDTEAFF. CDR3 nucleotide sequence: TGCAGTGCTCGTAGGGGGGGCTGGGATACTGAAGCTTTCTTT.

This clonotype was recorded at least ten times. This rearrangement joins TRBV11-3 to TRBJ2-1; maybe TRBD1 (7 bases). Germline V gene data show CDR1 as SGHNT and CDR2 as YENEEA. With 4 bases removed from V and 5 bases from J, the gap between germline ends came to 15 bases. The CDR3 is 15 amino acids. CDR3: CASSWGDSRDNEQFF. The CDR3 DNA is TGTGCCAGCAGCTGGGGGGACAGCAGGGACAATGAGCAGTTCTTC.

This clonotype was seen ten or more times. V is TRBV20-1 and J is TRBJ2-1; D may match TRBD1 or TRBD2 (5 bases each). The CDR3 loop spans 16 amino acids. V lost 4 bases and J 2 bases, leaving 18 bases between the germline ends. Per the germline V gene, CDR1 is DFQATT and CDR2 is SNEGSKA (reference sequence). This chain's CDR3 is CSANYRGTDAYNEQFF. In DNA, the CDR3 is TGCAGTGCTAATTACCGAGGGACCGACGCCTACAATGAGCAGTTCTTC.

By sample share, this clonotype is medium-sized. The chain has TRBV7-2 and TRBJ2-2, with 8 bases identical to TRBD1. V was clipped by 3 bases and J by 1 base; unmatched bases: 7. Germline values: CDR1 SGHTA, CDR2 FQGNSA. The CDR3 has 17 amino acids. The CDR3 DNA sequence: TGTGCCAGCAGCTTGATGGCCGGGACAGGGAACACCGGGGAGCTGTTTTTT. Translating it yields CASSLMAGTGNTGELFF.

This chain connects TRBV4-3 to TRBJ2-6; 10 bases are shared with TRBD1. This CDR3 spans 18 amino acids. Trimming at V came to 2 bases and at J to 1 base, leaving 5 bases not matched to a gene. Germline CDR1 LGHNA, CDR2 YSLEER. In nucleotides, the CDR3 is TGCGCCAGCAGCCAAACGGGACAGGGGAGGTCTGGGGCCAACGTCCTGACTTTC. Protein: CASSQTGQGRSGANVLTF.

The chain is built from TRBV4-3 and TRBJ2-7; 7 bases agree with TRBD2. The CDR3 totals 15 residues. V was pared by 0 bases and J by 2 bases, with 4 bases of the junction left unmatched. Germline CDR1 and CDR2: LGHNA and YSLEER. CDR3 in DNA: TGCGCCAGCAGCCAAGATCAGGGAGGGGCCTACGAGCAGTACTTC. Amino acid sequence: CASSQDQGGAYEQYF.

This clonotype was recorded once. Possible read error: a much larger clone is one base away. The CDR3 loop reads CAISELGQGSCGQFF. For the CDR3, the DNA is TGTGCCATCAGTGAGTTGGGACAGGGAAGTTGCGGACAGTTCTTC. The rearrangement links TRBV10-3 to TRBJ2-1; 9 bases map to TRBD1. The junction had 11 bases not matched to a gene; V was cut back by 1 base and J by 13 bases. Germline CDR1 is ENHRY and CDR2 is SYGVKD. The length of the CDR3 is 15 residues.

The sample holds many counts of this clonotype. The CDR3 DNA reads TGTGCCAGCACCGGGACAGGGATAATCAATGAGCAGTTCTTC. Translation: CASTGTGIINEQFF. The V and J genes are TRBV6-5 and TRBJ2-1; the match to TRBD1 covers 9 bases. CDR3 length equals 14 residues. Germline V gives CDR1 MNHEY, CDR2 SVGAGI. The V gene end was trimmed by 7 bases and the J gene end by 6 bases; junction bases not matched to a gene: 7.

This clonotype was recorded a few times. The chain is built from TRBV2 and TRBJ1-4; D uncertain. The CDR3 has 14 residues. CDR1 and CDR2 (germline): SNHLY, FYNNEI. Trimming removed 6 bases at V and 2 bases at J, with 10 bases between. Written as DNA, the CDR3 is TGTGCCAGCAGGGCAGAGAGGACTAATGAAAAACTGTTTTTT. This translates into CASRAERTNEKLFF.

This clonotype was seen at least ten times. The chain carries TRBV20-1 and TRBJ2-3, with TRBD2 matching 7 bases. From germline, CDR1 is DFQATT and CDR2 SNEGSKA (reference sequence). V trimming: 1 base; J trimming: 6 bases; junction bases outside the gene matches: 7. This CDR3 has 14 amino acids. In nucleotides, the CDR3 is TGCAGTGCTAGAGCCCCGGGGACTATCGATACGCAGTATTTT. It translates to CSARAPGTIDTQYF.

The table lists this clonotype with many counts. V gene TRBV7-2 combines with J gene TRBJ1-6; D is undetermined. This CDR3 contains 12 residues. Germline V gives CDR1 SGHTA, CDR2 FQGNSA. Trimming removed 1 base from V and 10 bases from J, with 5 bases in between. The CDR3 DNA is TGTGCCAGCAGCTTAGTTGGCTCACCCCTCCACTTT. Translating it yields CASSLVGSPLHF.

This clonotype was observed many times. This rearrangement joins TRBV5-6 to TRBJ2-7, with D perhaps TRBD2 (6 bases). The CDR3 consists of 13 residues. Germline V gene sequence: CDR1 SGHDT, CDR2 YYEEEE. V was pared by 0 bases and J by 4 bases, with 8 bases between. The CDR3 reads CASSLEGTYEQYF. The CDR3 nucleotides read TGTGCCAGCAGCTTGGAGGGGACTTACGAGCAGTACTTC.

This clonotype came up many times. The V and J genes are TRBV7-2 and TRBJ1-6; maybe TRBD1 (6 bases). The V end lost 4 bases, the J end lost 8 bases, and 15 bases lay between the germline ends. Germline V gene sequence: CDR1 SGHTA, CDR2 FQGNSA. CDR3 size: 15 residues. The DNA for the CDR3 is TGTGCCAGCAGCTCGGTCCCCGAGGGGGATTCACCCCTCCACTTT. It specifies CASSSVPEGDSPLHF.

J is TRBJ1-2 and V is TRBV29-1; the match to TRBD1 covers 8 bases. The CDR3 sequence is 14 residues long. The V gene end was trimmed by 0 bases and the J gene end by 6 bases; junction bases not matched to a gene: 6. The germline gives CDR1 SQVTM, CDR2 ANQGSEA. DNA of the CDR3: TGCAGCGTTGAAGATCTCGAGACAGGGGATGGCTACACCTTC. It translates to CSVEDLETGDGYTF.